This T cell receptor (beta chain) was sequenced for a study of beta chain features in type 1 diabetes. Study in general: The number of sorted cells examined across all samples was 107,917,701.

Markers CD45RO/CCR7/CD25/CD127/CD95/CD27 served to sort CD4+ naive, central memory, regulatory and stem cell-like memory cells. This clone came up many times. Relative to the germline gene, one junction end is altered; a read error may explain this. Expressed TCRB transcripts were sequenced, since all the RNA that had been isolated was reverse transcribed. Only in-frame clones appear in the TCRdb table, and some are missing; sequencing was by immunoSEQ multiplex PCR. The data hold about 220,000 clones, with roughly a tenth observed a single time. The germline CDR1 and CDR2 sequences are DFQATT and SNEGSKA (reference sequence). The CDR3 extends over 10 amino acids.

The sequenced material came from central memory CD4+ T cells from blood. This TCR was recovered from a man in his late teens or twenties in good health. The V and J genes are TRBV20-1 and TRBJ2-5, with 8 positions matching TRBD2. CDR3 amino acids: CSARLLADHF. CDR3 DNA sequence: TGCAGTGCTAGGTTACTAGCGGACCACTTC.